Presented here are 25 T cell receptor beta chains from one specimen sequenced in a study of blood T cell repertoires in COVID-19. Assay used: immunoSEQ multiplex PCR; TCRdb lists only in-frame clones, some missing. The repertoire holds roughly 330,000 clones, around 83% seen once, with 0.95% to 1.5% in the top ten. The source material was peripheral blood. The source is a woman between 50 and 59 years old with acute or convalescent COVID-19.

The V call is TRBV7-2, the J call TRBJ2-1; TRBD1 agrees at 9 bases. Germline V gene sequence: CDR1 SGHTA, CDR2 FQGNSA. This CDR3 comprises 13 residues. J gave up 10 bases and V 1 base, and 2 bases lay outside the gene matches. The CDR3 nucleotides read TGTGCCAGCAGCTTAGGGACAGGGGCCGAGCAGTTCTTC. Translated: CASSLGTGAEQFF.

This clone was seen only once. The chain joins TRBV5-1 to TRBJ2-3; 7 bases line up with TRBD2. The CDR3 runs 15 residues. Trimming cost V 1 base and J 2 bases; bases outside gene matches: 4. Germline CDR1 SGHRS, CDR2 YFSETQ. CDR3 in DNA: TGCGCCAGCAGCTTGCAGGCGGGGGTCACAGATACGCAGTATTTT. Encoded protein: CASSLQAGVTDTQYF.

The V and J genes are TRBV4-2 and TRBJ1-5; tentatively, D is TRBD1 (5 bases). Trimming took 0 bases from V and 11 from J, leaving 20 bases between them. The CDR3 extends over 16 amino acids. Germline V gene sequence: CDR1 LGHNA, CDR2 YNFKEQ. The CDR3 DNA follows: TGTGCCAGCAGCCAAGATCAGACAGAGCTTGTTGCTGCCCAGCATTTT. Amino acids: CASSQDQTELVAAQHF.

CDR3 nucleotide sequence: TGTGCCAGCAGTGAATCGCAAGGCAGGGATGGCTACACCTTC. Protein sequence: CASSESQGRDGYTF. This sequence joins TRBV2 and TRBJ1-2; D might be TRBD1 (5 bases). Germline V gene sequence: CDR1 SNHLY, CDR2 FYNNEI. The CDR3 is made up of 14 amino acids. Deletions cut 2 bases from V and 6 bases from J, with 13 bases between.

The chain uses TRBV27 and TRBJ1-1, with D perhaps matching TRBD1 (5 bases). The germline gives CDR1 MNHEY, CDR2 SMNVEV (reference sequence). V was cut by 5 bases and J by 0 bases, with 13 bases left in between. The CDR3 extends over 15 amino acids. Written as DNA, the CDR3 is TGTGCCAGCAGTCCACTCCCCAGGGTGAACACTGAAGCTTTCTTT. It specifies CASSPLPRVNTEAFF.

V is TRBV2 and J is TRBJ2-1; 13 positions match TRBD2. Germline CDR1 is SNHLY and CDR2 is FYNNEI. Trimming took 6 bases from V and 6 from J; bases not matched to a gene: 11. This CDR3 is built from 17 residues. The CDR3 sequence: CASRPAITSGRVNEQFF. Written as DNA, the CDR3 is TGTGCCAGCAGACCCGCAATAACTAGCGGGAGGGTCAATGAGCAGTTCTTC.

In its sample, this clone was seen a few times. At the DNA level, this CDR3 is encoded by other sequences in the same sample as well. V gene TRBV3-1 (or the pseudogene TRBV3-2) combines with J gene TRBJ2-3; the match to TRBD2 covers 15 bases. The V gene end was trimmed by 0 bases and the J gene end by 1 base; junction bases not matched to a gene: 2. CDR3 length: 18 amino acids. Germline lookup yields CDR1 LGHDT and CDR2 YNNKEL (reference sequence). CDR3 nucleotide sequence: TGTGCCAGCAGCCAAGAGGGACTAGCGGGAGGTGGCACAGATACGCAGTATTTT. Its protein is CASSQEGLAGGGTDTQYF.

The chain links TRBV27 to TRBJ2-6, with a weak D call TRBD1 (6 bases). Germline lookup yields CDR1 MNHEY and CDR2 SMNVEV (reference sequence). V dropped 5 bases and J dropped 2 bases, with 13 bases sitting between them. The CDR3 extends over 16 amino acids. The CDR3, as DNA: TGTGCCAGCAGTCCAGGGACATTCGCTGGGGCCAACGTCCTGACTTTC. As protein: CASSPGTFAGANVLTF. Full variable domain (missing parts from reference TRBV27 and TRBJ2-6): EAQVTQNPRYLITVTGKKLTVTCSQNMNHEYMSWYRQDPGLGLRQIYYSMNVEVTDKGDVPEGYKVSRKEKRNFPLILESPSPNQTSLYFCASSPGTFAGANVLTFGAGSRLTVL.

The rearrangement joins TRBV9 to TRBJ1-1, with TRBD1 identical over 8 bases. CDR1 and CDR2 from the germline V gene are SGDLS and YYNGEE. V lost 1 base and J lost 6; bases outside the gene matches: 8. This CDR3 is 15 amino acids long. CDR3 region: CASSVTQGAVAEAFF. As DNA, the CDR3 is TGTGCCAGCAGCGTAACTCAGGGGGCGGTGGCTGAAGCTTTCTTT.

This clone was found a few times. The rearrangement links TRBV5-4 to TRBJ1-1; a possible D gene is TRBD1 (6 bases). Looked up from germline, CDR1 is SGHNT and CDR2 is YYREEE (reference sequence). The length of the CDR3 is 14 residues. V gave up 3 bases and J gave up 1 base, with 10 bases separating them. CDR3 sequence reads: CASSWDTWNTEAFF. The DNA of the CDR3 is TGTGCCAGCAGCTGGGACACTTGGAACACTGAAGCTTTCTTT.

The rearrangement links TRBV5-4 to TRBJ2-1; D might be TRBD2 (6 bases). This CDR3 has 15 amino acids. Germline CDR1 reads SGHNT; CDR2 reads YYREEE (reference sequence). V lost 5 bases and J lost 0, with 12 bases in between. CDR3 amino acids: CASSWDSSSYNEQFF. In DNA form, the CDR3 reads TGTGCCAGCAGTTGGGACTCCAGCTCCTACAATGAGCAGTTCTTC. The entire variable domain, with the rest obtained from reference TRBV5-4 and TRBJ2-1, is as follows: ETGVTQSPTHLIKTRGQQVTLRCSSQSGHNTVSWYQQALGQGPQFIFQYYREEENGRGNFPPRFSGLQFPNYSSELNVNALELDDSALYLCASSWDSSSYNEQFFGPGTRLTVL.

This clone has just a few counts. V is TRBV5-8 and J is TRBJ1-5, with 7 bases matching TRBD1. Trimming cost V 6 bases and J 3 bases; bases outside gene matches: 15. CDR3 size: 17 residues. Germline loops: CDR1 SGHTS, CDR2 YDEGEE. CDR3 amino acids: CASIGKGAGLDNQPQHF. CDR3 DNA: TGTGCCAGCATAGGGAAGGGGGCTGGTTTAGACAATCAGCCCCAGCATTTT. The complete variable domain, with remaining parts taken from reference TRBV5-8 and TRBJ1-5, reads EAGVTQSPTHLIKTRGQQATLRCSPISGHTSVYWYQQALGLGLQFLLWYDEGEERNRGNFPPRFSGRQFPNYSSELNVNALELEDSALYLCASIGKGAGLDNQPQHFGDGTRLSIL.

This chain links TRBV5-1 with TRBJ1-1; 9 bases are shared with TRBD1. CDR3 length: 17 residues. V shed 4 bases, J shed 1 base, and the junction held 11 bases outside the gene matches. Germline values: CDR1 SGHRS, CDR2 YFSETQ. CDR3 bases: TGCGCCAGCAGCCCCGGACTGGGGACAGGGCCGAACACTGAAGCTTTCTTT. Translated, it gives CASSPGLGTGPNTEAFF.

The chain carries TRBV5-1 and TRBJ2-3, with D unclear. V was trimmed by 3 bases and J by 1 base, leaving 12 bases between them. Germline V CDR1 and CDR2: SGHRS, YFSETQ. The CDR3 loop spans 15 amino acids. The CDR3, as DNA: TGCGCCAGCAGCTCCCCTGAGCGTGGCACAGATACGCAGTATTTT. Translated: CASSSPERGTDTQYF.

The genes are TRBV18 and TRBJ2-1, with a tentative D call TRBD2 (7 bases). The germline CDR1 and CDR2 sequences are KGHSH and LQKENI. The CDR3 loop spans 14 amino acids. V lost 4 bases and J 6 bases, leaving 13 bases between the germline ends. CDR3 DNA sequence: TGTGCCAGCTCACTAGGGGGGGGCGGCAATGAGCAGTTCTTC. Protein sequence: CASSLGGGGNEQFF.

The CDR3 DNA reads TGCGCCAGCAGCCCCTGGACAGGGGCGGCCGGGGAGCTGTTTTTT. It encodes CASSPWTGAAGELFF. The genes are TRBV5-1 and TRBJ2-2; 9 bases line up with TRBD1. The CDR3 runs 15 residues. V dropped 4 bases and J dropped 6; count of bases not matched to a gene: 7. Germline assignment: CDR1 SGHRS and CDR2 YFSETQ.

The chain combines TRBV10-3 with TRBJ1-1; D is uncertain. The V gene's germline CDR1 is ENHRY and CDR2 SYGVKD. The V and J ends lost 0 bases and 7 bases respectively, with 12 bases between them. CDR3 length: 14 residues. CDR3 nucleotides: TGTGCCATCAGTGAGTCTACCGGAGCGGGTGAAGCTTTCTTT. Protein: CAISESTGAGEAFF.

The chain uses TRBV7-8 and TRBJ2-5; 7 bases align to TRBD2. CDR1 and CDR2 from the germline V gene are SGHVS and FQNEAQ. CDR3 size: 14 residues. V dropped 7 bases and J dropped 2; count of bases not matched to a gene: 7. CDR3 coding DNA: TGTGCCAGCACCTTGGGGGGGTCTCAAGAGACCCAGTACTTC. As protein: CASTLGGSQETQYF.

The V call is TRBV6-5, the J call TRBJ2-3; 9 bases map to TRBD2. Germline assignment: CDR1 MNHEY and CDR2 SVGAGI. The CDR3 is 13 amino acids. V lost 7 bases, J lost 7 bases, and 6 bases stayed unmatched. The CDR3 nucleotides are TGTGCCAGCACTTCTAGCGGGGTGAATACGCAGTATTTT. Protein sequence: CASTSSGVNTQYF.

The chain employs TRBV6-2 or TRBV6-3 and TRBJ2-3; possible D gene TRBD2, 5 bases. The CDR3 loop spans 11 amino acids. Per the germline V gene, CDR1 is MNHEY and CDR2 is SVGEGT. V was trimmed by 2 bases and J by 9 bases, leaving 6 bases between them. The CDR3 DNA follows: TGTGCCAGCAGTTACGCGGGCACGCAGTATTTT. Translating it yields CASSYAGTQYF.

The chain couples TRBV19 to TRBJ2-6, with TRBD2 matching over 8 bases. Per the germline V gene, CDR1 is LNHDA and CDR2 is SQIVND (reference sequence). V was clipped by 6 bases and J by 4 bases; unmatched bases: 5. This CDR3 contains 15 residues. The CDR3 bases are TGTGCCAGTAGACGGGGGGGCTCCGGGGCCAACGTCCTGACTTTC. Amino acids: CASRRGGSGANVLTF. Variable domain in full (rest from reference TRBV19 and TRBJ2-6): DGGITQSPKYLFRKEGQNVTLSCEQNLNHDAMYWYRQDPGQGLRLIYYSQIVNDFQKGDIAEGYSVSREKKESFPLTVTSAQKNPTAFYLCASRRGGSGANVLTFGAGSRLTVL.

In this sample, this clone turned up once. The chain combines TRBV11-3 with TRBJ2-1, with 9 bases that match TRBD2. Losses at the gene ends were 5 bases for V and 6 bases for J; bases not matched to a gene: 8. This CDR3 is built from 15 residues. Germline values: CDR1 SGHNT, CDR2 YENEEA. The CDR3 sequence: CASSTREGPINEQFF. CDR3 sequence (DNA): TGTGCCAGCAGCACGCGGGAGGGCCCCATCAATGAGCAGTTCTTC.

This chain joins TRBV5-1 and TRBJ2-1; 7 positions agree with TRBD1. The CDR3 is 13 residues long. CDR1 SGHRS and CDR2 YFSETQ come from the germline V gene. Losses at the gene ends were 0 bases for V and 6 bases for J; bases not matched to a gene: 0. The CDR3 here is CASSLDRGNEQFF. CDR3 nucleotide sequence: TGCGCCAGCAGCTTGGACAGGGGCAATGAGCAGTTCTTC.

The chain recombines TRBV6-5 with TRBJ2-1; 9 bases align to TRBD1. This CDR3 has 15 amino acids. Trimming at V came to 2 bases and at J to 8 bases, leaving 7 bases not matched to a gene. CDR1 is MNHEY, CDR2 SVGAGI, per germline. The CDR3 region has the DNA TGTGCCAGCAGTTACCTCGGACAGGGGTGGGATGAGCAGTTCTTC. This gives the protein CASSYLGQGWDEQFF.

This clone has a handful of counts. This chain links TRBV12-3 or TRBV12-4 with TRBJ1-2, with D unresolved. This CDR3 contains 12 residues. Trimming cost V 3 bases and J 6 bases, with 8 bases left between them. The CDR3 sequence is CASSFRSDGYTF. Here the CDR3 DNA reads TGTGCCAGCAGTTTCCGGTCGGATGGCTACACCTTC.